The rows below give T cell receptor beta chains drawn from one sample of a study of T cell changes during pregnancy in multiple sclerosis. Assay used: immunoSEQ multiplex PCR; TCRdb lists only in-frame clones, some missing. The table has about 60,000 clones, around 92% seen once. The input for sequencing was peripheral blood, taken in the first trimester of pregnancy. The receptors here all came from a female donor with multiple sclerosis, enrolled in a pregnancy study. CDR3s include the opening cysteine and the closing phenylalanine or tryptophan. The D gene is left open where the match is weak. Clone size is stated in some rows and not others, as once, few, many or a class when expanded.

>TRBV4-3|TRBJ2-3|NA|TRBD2
CASSQAAGGPHTQYF
TGCGCCAGCAGCCAAGCGGCGGGAGGGCCACATACGCAGTATTTT
>TRBV29-1|TRBJ2-7|NA|NA
CSVAPPPVRGAKYEQYF
TGCAGCGTTGCCCCACCGCCGGTTAGGGGCGCAAAGTACGAGCAGTACTTC
>TRBV11-2|TRBJ2-2|few|TRBD2
CASTLSGSSGELFF
TGTGCCAGCACCCTTAGCGGGAGCTCCGGGGAGCTGTTTTTT
>TRBV4-2|TRBJ2-1|NA|TRBD2
CASSPPSSGPYNEQFF
TGTGCCAGCAGCCCACCCTCTAGCGGCCCCTACAATGAGCAGTTCTTC
>TRBV14|TRBJ2-5|NA|TRBD1
CASSYGTGQETQYF
TGTGCCAGCAGCTATGGGACAGGGCAAGAGACCCAGTACTTC
>TRBV11-2|TRBJ2-4|NA|TRBD2
CASTFKSGGLQAKNIQYF
TGTGCCAGCACCTTCAAAAGCGGGGGACTTCAAGCCAAAAACATTCAGTACTTC
>TRBV28|TRBJ1-5|NA|NA
CASIGQINQPQHF
TGTGCCAGCATAGGACAGATAAATCAGCCCCAGCATTTT
>TRBV28|TRBJ2-1|once|NA
CASSSYEDGRRNEQFF
TGTGCCAGCAGTTCCTACGAGGACGGAAGGAGGAATGAGCAGTTCTTC
>TRBV7-3|TRBJ1-1|NA|NA
CASSLIPQLNTEAFF
TGTGCCAGCAGCTTAATACCACAGCTGAACACTGAAGCTTTCTTT
>TRBV19|TRBJ1-2|NA|TRBD1
CASSAPTGDAYGYTF
TGTGCCAGTAGTGCACCGACAGGGGATGCCTATGGCTACACCTTC
>TRBV19|TRBJ1-5|NA|NA
CASSSEEAGAQPQHF
TGTGCCAGTAGTTCAGAGGAGGCAGGAGCTCAGCCCCAGCATTTT
>TRBV13|TRBJ2-5|NA|NA
CASSRRGTQYF
TGTGCCAGCAGCCGGCGAGGGACCCAGTACTTC
>TRBV9|TRBJ2-1|NA|TRBD1
CASSVRTGTSYNEQFF
TGTGCCAGCAGCGTGCGGACAGGGACGTCCTACAATGAGCAGTTCTTC